A single sample gave rise to the 19 T cell receptor beta chains below, sequenced in a study of OX40 agonist ivuxolimab in advanced cancers. Measured with immunoSEQ multiplex PCR; TCRdb has only the in-frame clones, and not every one. Of around 46,000 clones in the sample, 91% are singletons; the top ten hold over 4.5%. The starting material was CD4+ or CD8+ T cells sorted from blood, obtained in a trial of the OX40 agonist ivuxolimab. The receptor source for this set is an adult with an advanced solid tumor such as melanoma, head and neck, liver or kidney cancer.

The chain is built from TRBV11-2 and TRBJ2-1; 9 bases agree with TRBD2. The J segment lost 5 bases and the V segment lost 1 base, leaving 6 bases of the junction unmatched. Per germline, CDR1 SGHAT and CDR2 FQNNGV. The CDR3 covers 16 residues. The CDR3 region is CASSLGVGLANNEQFF. As DNA, the CDR3 is TGTGCCAGCAGCTTAGGGGTGGGACTAGCAAACAATGAGCAGTTCTTC.

The rearrangement uses TRBV14 and TRBJ1-2; a weak D match, TRBD1 (5 bases). Trimming removed 0 bases from V and 6 bases from J, with 20 bases in between. Germline V lookup: CDR1 SGHDN, CDR2 FVKESK. This CDR3 has 17 residues. The CDR3 protein is CASSQEEGAIRPDGYTF. CDR3 in DNA: TGTGCCAGCAGCCAAGAAGAAGGGGCAATCCGCCCCGATGGCTACACCTTC. Full variable domain (rest looked up from reference TRBV14 and TRBJ1-2): EAGVTQFPSHSVIEKGQTVTLRCDPISGHDNLYWYRRVMGKEIKFLLHFVKESKQDESGMPNNRFLAERTGGTYSTLKVQPAELEDSGVYFCASSQEEGAIRPDGYTFGSGTRLTVV.

The rearrangement joins TRBV7-9 to TRBJ2-5; the match to TRBD1 covers 7 bases. V lost 5 bases to trimming and J lost 6 bases; unmatched junction nucleotides: 9. CDR3 length: 14 residues. Germline CDR1 is SEHNR and CDR2 is FQNEAQ (reference sequence). CDR3 DNA: TGTGCCAGCAGCCAAGAACAGGGGCGGCAGACCCAGTACTTC. It translates to CASSQEQGRQTQYF.

The genes are TRBV11-2 and TRBJ2-1; TRBD2 matches at 13 bases. The CDR3 loop spans 18 amino acids. Trimming removed 5 bases from V and 8 bases from J; junction bases left unmatched: 15. Germline lookup yields CDR1 SGHAT and CDR2 FQNNGV. The CDR3 reads CASSPSPGLAGPGDEQFF. CDR3 nucleotides: TGTGCCAGCAGCCCATCGCCGGGACTAGCGGGGCCGGGGGATGAGCAGTTCTTC.

V and J are TRBV4-3 and TRBJ1-5, with unresolved D. The germline V gene has CDR1 LGHNA and CDR2 YSLEER. Trimming removed 4 bases from V and 2 bases from J, with 15 bases in between. The CDR3 length is 16 residues. In DNA, the CDR3 is TGCGCCAGCAGCCCGGGCCGCAGGCTTGGCAATCAGCCCCAGCATTTT. This encodes CASSPGRRLGNQPQHF.

This clone was counted a few times. The chain is built from TRBV7-9 and TRBJ2-7; 7 bases map to TRBD1. Germline CDR1 reads SEHNR; CDR2 reads FQNEAQ (reference sequence). V shed 5 bases, J shed 2 bases, and the junction held 3 bases outside the gene matches. This CDR3 region has 13 residues. The CDR3, as DNA: TGTGCCAGCAGCCTCGGGACAGCCTACGAGCAGTACTTC. This codes for CASSLGTAYEQYF. Filled out from reference TRBV7-9 and TRBJ2-7, the complete variable domain reads DTGVSQNPRHKITKRGQNVTFRCDPISEHNRLYWYRQTLGQGPEFLTYFQNEAQLEKSRLLSDRFSAERPKGSFSTLEIQRTEQGDSAMYLCASSLGTAYEQYFGPGTRLTVT.

This chain connects TRBV5-1 to TRBJ1-5, with D possibly being TRBD1 (5 bases). The ends were cut back, 0 bases at V and 5 bases at J, with 9 bases in the middle. Germline V lookup: CDR1 SGHRS, CDR2 YFSETQ. This CDR3 has 14 amino acids. The CDR3 protein is CASSLDRMDQPQHF. The CDR3 region has the DNA TGCGCCAGCAGCTTGGACAGGATGGATCAGCCCCAGCATTTT.

V and J are TRBV9 and TRBJ2-1, with 10 bases lining up with TRBD1. V gave up 3 bases and J gave up 0 bases; unmatched junction bases: 12. The CDR3 has 19 amino acids. Looked up from germline, CDR1 is SGDLS and CDR2 is YYNGEE. The CDR3 is CASSDRDRGPPHSYNEQFF. CDR3 bases: TGTGCCAGCAGCGACCGGGACAGGGGTCCTCCTCACTCCTACAATGAGCAGTTCTTC.

The chain carries TRBV11-2 and TRBJ1-4, with a weak D call TRBD1 (6 bases). Germline CDR1 is SGHAT and CDR2 is FQNNGV. The CDR3 consists of 16 residues. Trimming shortened V by 4 bases and J by 0 bases, and 12 bases separated the two germline ends. The CDR3 reads CASSSGQFATNEKLFF. The DNA of the CDR3 is TGTGCCAGCAGCTCCGGACAGTTTGCAACTAATGAAAAACTGTTTTTT.

In DNA form, the CDR3 reads TGCAGGAACGGGGACACTGAAGCTTTCTTT. Translated: CRNGDTEAFF. This chain links TRBV29-1 with TRBJ1-1; D is unresolved. Looked up from germline, CDR1 is SQVTM and CDR2 is ANQGSEA. CDR3 size: 10 residues.

This clone was counted only a few times. The chain employs TRBV7-2 and TRBJ1-5; no definite D call. Germline-derived CDR1 and CDR2 are SGHTA and FQGNSA. The CDR3 covers 14 residues. V was clipped by 8 bases and J by 1 base, with 12 bases between them. The CDR3 loop reads CASGRLGSNQPQHF. The CDR3, as DNA: TGTGCCAGCGGACGCTTAGGGAGCAATCAGCCCCAGCATTTT.

This sequence joins TRBV29-1 and TRBJ2-7; 8 bases align to TRBD1. This CDR3 spans 15 amino acids. Germline assignment: CDR1 SQVTM and CDR2 ANQGSEA. Trimming cost V 1 base and J 0 bases; bases outside gene matches: 5. In nucleotides, the CDR3 is TGCAGCGTTGAAGTGGGACAGGCGACCTCCTACGAGCAGTACTTC. This sequence encodes CSVEVGQATSYEQYF.

CDR3 protein: CASSWTGQGGTGELFF. In DNA form, the CDR3 reads TGTGCCAGCAGCTGGACCGGACAGGGTGGAACCGGGGAGCTGTTTTTT. The chain recombines TRBV5-4 with TRBJ2-2, with 8 positions matching TRBD1. V trimming: 3 bases; J trimming: 5 bases; junction bases outside the gene matches: 9. The CDR3 contains 16 residues. Germline V CDR1 and CDR2: SGHNT, YYREEE (reference sequence).

This chain uses TRBV27 with TRBJ2-7, with a weak D call TRBD1 (6 bases). Germline V lookup: CDR1 MNHEY, CDR2 SMNVEV (reference sequence). V gave up 6 bases and J gave up 0 bases, with 12 bases separating them. CDR3 length: 14 amino acids. The CDR3 reads CASSLTGSSYEQYV. The CDR3 DNA sequence: TGTGCCAGCAGCCTCACAGGGAGCTCCTACGAGCAGTACGTC.

The chain employs TRBV4-3 and TRBJ2-1; perhaps TRBD1 as D (6 bases). The CDR3 sequence is 15 residues long. Trimming cost V 0 bases and J 4 bases, with 10 bases left between them. Germline CDR1 LGHNA, CDR2 YSLEER. The CDR3 DNA sequence: TGCGCCAGCAGCCAAGATCAGGGGATTTACAATGAGCAGTTCTTC. It encodes CASSQDQGIYNEQFF.

This clone came up once. The chain combines TRBV5-5 with TRBJ2-7; D is undetermined. There are 13 residues in the CDR3. Germline V CDR1 and CDR2: SGHKS, YYEKEE (reference sequence). V was trimmed by 4 bases and J by 3 bases, leaving 11 bases between them. The CDR3 region is CASSRSTNYEQYV. CDR3 coding DNA: TGTGCCAGCAGCAGGTCCACCAACTACGAGCAGTACGTC.

The J gene is TRBJ1-2, the V gene TRBV7-2; a weak D match, TRBD1 (6 bases). The CDR3 totals 14 residues. The ends were cut back, 6 bases at V and 3 bases at J, with 14 bases in the middle. Germline loops: CDR1 SGHTA, CDR2 FQGNSA. The CDR3: CASRSTGYDYGYTF. CDR3 nucleotides: TGTGCCAGCAGGTCTACAGGGTACGACTATGGCTACACCTTC.

The CDR3 DNA reads TGTGCCGCTAGTGCCGGGCCAGTAGGACAATCTGGGGCCAACGTCCTGACTTTC. It specifies CAASAGPVGQSGANVLTF. The genes are TRBV15 and TRBJ2-6; D may be TRBD1 (5 bases). The V and J ends lost 11 bases and 1 base respectively, with 24 bases between them. The CDR3 has 18 residues. Per germline, CDR1 LNHNV and CDR2 YYDKDF (reference sequence).

The rearrangement links TRBV14 to TRBJ2-3; 9 bases match TRBD2. With V trimmed by 2 bases and J by 0 bases, 3 bases remained unmatched. Germline V gives CDR1 SGHDN, CDR2 FVKESK. The CDR3 loop spans 16 amino acids. CDR3: CASSQIAGASTDTQYF. In nucleotides, the CDR3 is TGTGCCAGCAGCCAAATAGCGGGGGCTAGCACAGATACGCAGTATTTT.